The 9 T cell receptor beta chains listed next were all sequenced from one sample in a study of blood T cell repertoires in COVID-19. TCRdb's table, derived via immunoSEQ multiplex PCR, lists solely in-frame clones and lacks some. The top ten clones hold 2% to 2.5% of a sample with roughly 430,000 clones, around 90% of them seen once. Material for sequencing was PBMCs or T cells enriched from blood (not recorded which). These receptors all stem from a woman aged 40 to 50 with acute COVID-19.

The genes are TRBV12-5 and TRBJ2-2, with 8 bases that match TRBD1. The CDR3 consists of 14 residues. The germline gives CDR1 LGHNT, CDR2 FRNRAP. The V segment lost 8 bases and the J segment 5 bases; nucleotides outside the gene matches: 7. The CDR3 DNA reads TGTGCTAGTTCACAGGGGGGATCGACCGGGGAGCTGTTTTTT. Protein product: CASSQGGSTGELFF. Full variable domain (rest looked up from reference TRBV12-5 and TRBJ2-2): DARVTQTPRHKVTEMGQEVTMRCQPILGHNTVFWYRQTMMQGLELLAYFRNRAPLDDSGMPKDRFSAEMPDATLATLKIQPSEPRDSAVYFCASSQGGSTGELFFGEGSRLTVL.

This clone was picked up a small number of times. The chain recombines TRBV28 with TRBJ1-4; TRBD1 agrees at 12 bases. Germline CDR1 MDHEN, CDR2 SYDVKM. J gave up 5 bases and V 3 bases, and 4 bases lay outside the gene matches. CDR3 length: 16 residues. Written as DNA, the CDR3 is TGTGCCAGCAGTTTGGGAGGGACAGGGGGCAATGAAAAACTGTTTTTT. Its translation: CASSLGGTGGNEKLFF.

V is TRBV15 and J is TRBJ1-5; unclear D gene. V gave up 9 bases and J gave up 0 bases, with 12 bases separating them. The CDR3 runs to 14 residues. Germline V gene data show CDR1 as LNHNV and CDR2 as YYDKDF (reference sequence). CDR3 region: CATGGDYSNQPQHF. CDR3 nucleotides: TGTGCCACGGGAGGAGATTATAGCAATCAGCCCCAGCATTTT.

In its sample, this clone was seen many times. The rearrangement links TRBV5-1 to TRBJ2-5; 11 nucleotides match TRBD2. This CDR3 region has 17 residues. Germline-derived CDR1 and CDR2 are SGHRS and YFSETQ. The V gene end was trimmed by 2 bases and the J gene end by 3 bases; junction bases not matched to a gene: 9. The CDR3 nucleotides are TGCGCCAGCAGCTTTTCTGGGCTAGCGGGGGGAAAAGAGACCCAGTACTTC. Translating gives CASSFSGLAGGKETQYF.

The chain carries TRBV18 and TRBJ2-7, with D perhaps matching TRBD2 (6 bases). Germline V gives CDR1 KGHSH, CDR2 LQKENI. CDR3 size: 16 residues. Trimming left V 4 bases short and J 3 bases short, with 19 bases between. The CDR3 is CASSQSGVGGGYEQYF. As DNA, the CDR3 is TGTGCCAGCTCACAATCGGGAGTAGGTGGAGGCTACGAGCAGTACTTC.

The chain has TRBV27 and TRBJ1-3; TRBD1 is a possible D gene (6 bases). V lost 4 bases and J 0 bases, leaving 7 bases between the germline ends. Per the germline V gene, CDR1 is MNHEY and CDR2 is SMNVEV (reference sequence). The CDR3 has 14 residues. In DNA, the CDR3 is TGTGCCAGCAGTTCAGGGGCCTCTGGAAACACCATATATTTT. It yields the protein CASSSGASGNTIYF.

V and J are TRBV24-1 and TRBJ2-5, with D possibly matching TRBD1 (7 bases). CDR1 and CDR2 from the germline V gene are KGHDR and SFDVKD. V lost 9 bases to trimming and J lost 5 bases, with 15 bases between them. This CDR3 spans 13 amino acids. This chain's CDR3 is CATGLQGGETQYF. CDR3 DNA sequence: TGTGCCACCGGTCTGCAGGGGGGCGAGACCCAGTACTTC.

The rearrangement joins TRBV2 to TRBJ1-5; D gene unclear. The CDR3 is 14 residues long. The germline V gene has CDR1 SNHLY and CDR2 FYNNEI. V was clipped by 7 bases and J by 4 bases, with 14 bases between them. The CDR3 region has the DNA TGTGCCAGCAACCGGGAAAGTAGGAATCAGCCCCAGCATTTT. Translating it yields CASNRESRNQPQHF.

This clone was seen more than once but under ten times. The rearrangement uses TRBV9 and TRBJ2-5, with D uncertain. CDR3 length: 15 amino acids. The germline gives CDR1 SGDLS, CDR2 YYNGEE. Between the trimmed V and J ends, which lost 0 bases and 1 base, there was a span of 10 bases. Written as DNA, the CDR3 is TGTGCCAGCAGCGTAGGAGGTGTACTCCAAGAGACCCAGTACTTC. It specifies CASSVGGVLQETQYF.